This entry concerns a single T cell receptor (beta chain). This record comes from a study of blood T cell repertoires in COVID-19. Looking at the study overall: The United States, Italy and Spain provided the acute and convalescent COVID-19 samples. Sample material is recorded as cDNA or gDNA derived from T cells, B-cell-depleted T cells, or PBMCs.

V gave up 8 bases and J gave up 3 bases, with 12 bases separating them. CDR3 length: 13 residues. Authors' methods: Estimation of nucleated cell counts was performed using reference gene primer amplification. Profiling relied on immunoSEQ multiplex PCR, and the TCRdb table lists in-frame clones only, not all of them. V and J calls and clone size follow that table, whereas D and trimming were derived from the DNA. The sample holds tens of thousands of clones, 70% to 85% seen once. The sample was peripheral blood. The clonotype comes from a human donor in a cohort sampled during active COVID-19. The gene calls are TRBV12-3 or TRBV12-4 and TRBJ2-3; D possibly corresponds to TRBD2 (5 bases). The chain's CDR3 is CASLRGFTDTQYF. CDR3 nucleotide sequence: TGTGCCAGCCTCCGGGGTTTTACAGATACGCAGTATTTT.